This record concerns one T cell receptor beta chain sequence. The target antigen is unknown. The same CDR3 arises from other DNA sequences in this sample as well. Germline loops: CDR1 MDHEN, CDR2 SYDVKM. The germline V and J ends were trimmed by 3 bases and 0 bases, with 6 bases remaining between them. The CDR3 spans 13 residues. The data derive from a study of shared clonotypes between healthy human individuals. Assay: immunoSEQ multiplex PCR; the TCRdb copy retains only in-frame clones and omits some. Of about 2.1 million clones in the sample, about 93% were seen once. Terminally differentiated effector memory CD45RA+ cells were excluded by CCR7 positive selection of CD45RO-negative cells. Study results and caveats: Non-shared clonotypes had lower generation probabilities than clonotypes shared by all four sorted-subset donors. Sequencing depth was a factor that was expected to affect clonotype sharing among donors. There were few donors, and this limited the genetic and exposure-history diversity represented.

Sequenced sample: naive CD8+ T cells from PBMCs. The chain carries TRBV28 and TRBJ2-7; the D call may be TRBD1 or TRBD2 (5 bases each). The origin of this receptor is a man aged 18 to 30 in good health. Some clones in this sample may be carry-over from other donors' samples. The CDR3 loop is CASSLGPSYEQYF. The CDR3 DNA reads TGTGCCAGCAGTTTGGGACCCTCCTACGAGCAGTACTTC.